The entry that follows covers one T cell receptor (beta chain) sequence. Its antigen is not known. Genomic DNA of each subset was evenly split across several immunoSEQ plates. Sequencing was performed with immunoSEQ multiplex PCR; in TCRdb, only in-frame clones are kept and a portion is missing. The sample includes roughly 1 million clones, around 75% of them seen just once. Each donor was a Caucasian adult residing in Nashville, Tennessee. These data are taken from a study of shared clonotypes between healthy human individuals. Study-wide findings and caveats: The represented genetic and exposure-history diversity was limited by the small number of donors.

This receptor was identified in a man between 18 and 35 years old in good health. Specimen: memory CD4+ T cells sorted from blood. Documented subset: CD45RA-negative fraction.

The CDR3 nucleotides read TGCGCCAGCAGCCGAACCCCCGGACAATTAGAGACCCAGTACTTC. Protein product: CASSRTPGQLETQYF. The gene calls are TRBV5-1 and TRBJ2-5; TRBD1 might be the D (5 bases). The V gene lost 4 bases and the J gene lost 4 bases, with 17 bases spanning the gap. The CDR3 spans 15 residues. Looked up from germline, CDR1 is SGHRS and CDR2 is YFSETQ.